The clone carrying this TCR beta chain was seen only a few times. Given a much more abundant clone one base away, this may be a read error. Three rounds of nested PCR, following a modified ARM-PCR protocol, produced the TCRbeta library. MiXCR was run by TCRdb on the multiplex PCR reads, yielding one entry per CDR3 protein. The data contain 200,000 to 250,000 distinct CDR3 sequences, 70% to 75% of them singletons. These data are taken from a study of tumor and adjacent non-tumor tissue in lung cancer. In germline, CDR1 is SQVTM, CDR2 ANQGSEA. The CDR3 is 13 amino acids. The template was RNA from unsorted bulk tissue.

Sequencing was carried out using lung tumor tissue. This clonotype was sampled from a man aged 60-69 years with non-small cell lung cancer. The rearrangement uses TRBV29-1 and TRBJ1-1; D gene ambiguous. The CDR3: CSALRQMNIEAFF. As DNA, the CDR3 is TGCAGCGCGTTGAGGCAGATGAACATTGAAGCTTTCTTT.